These 8 T cell receptor beta chains originate from one sample sequenced in a study of low-dose radiotherapy and immunotherapy resistance in tumors (dated by TCRdb to 2022 to 2024). Explained via the paper, the time point label denotes: after trial treatment. The sample's treatment or condition label, in plain terms: LDRT plus nivolumab, ipilimumab, low-dose cyclophosphamide and aspirin (RACIN trial). Sequencing was carried out with an Illumina MiniSeq. To make first-strand cDNA, Superscript III was used along with a set of TRAV- and TRBV-specific primers so that both the TCRalpha and TCRbeta chains were covered. TCRs were amplified with Phusion for 15 to 25 PCR cycles using a constant-region primer together with the adapter attached to the V primers. TCRdb trimmed public reads at Q25 via fastp, called clones via MiXCR and kept in-frame beta chains. Records with the same CDR3 protein are collapsed into one entry carrying the most frequent genes and DNA. The sample table lists 39,000 or so distinct CDR3 sequences, about a fifth of them with a count of one. About a tenth of the sample comes from the top ten.

Sequenced material: PBMCs, taken after low-dose radiotherapy plus immunotherapy. The receptors shown here come from a female donor with ovarian cancer.

This clonotype has a count of ten or more. The chain employs TRBV12-3 or TRBV12-4 and TRBJ2-5; tentatively, D is TRBD2 (5 bases). Trimming cost V 4 bases and J 4 bases, with 10 bases left between them. The CDR3 is 13 residues long. CDR3 sequence (DNA): TGTGCCAGCAGTTATGGACGGGGAGAGACCCAGTACTTC. Translation gives CASSYGRGETQYF.

This chain uses TRBV9 with TRBJ1-2; D might be TRBD1 (5 bases). Germline V lookup: CDR1 SGDLS, CDR2 YYNGEE. The CDR3 spans 17 residues. The V and J ends lost 0 bases and 3 bases respectively, with 18 bases between them. CDR3 DNA: TGTGCCAGCAGCGTAGGGTTGGCAGGGAGTTTACACTATGGCTACACCTTC. This codes for CASSVGLAGSLHYGYTF.

This clonotype was detected many times. This sequence joins TRBV12-3 or TRBV12-4 and TRBJ1-2; D is ambiguous. Trimming stripped 7 bases from V and 6 bases from J, with 12 bases between. This CDR3 comprises 12 residues. This CDR3 reads CASTREGNGYTF. DNA of the CDR3: TGTGCCAGCACCCGTGAGGGTAATGGCTACACCTTC.

This clonotype was recorded at least ten times. This chain connects TRBV2 to TRBJ2-1, with 11 bases that match TRBD2. V was pared by 6 bases and J by 1 base, with 2 bases of the junction left unmatched. Germline loops: CDR1 SNHLY, CDR2 FYNNEI. The CDR3 length is 15 residues. CDR3 loop: CASRGTSGSYNEQFF. The CDR3 nucleotides are TGTGCCAGCAGGGGGACTAGCGGATCCTACAATGAGCAGTTCTTC.

This clonotype was recorded many times. The chain couples TRBV23-1 to TRBJ2-2; weak D call: TRBD2 (6 bases). TRBV23-1 is labeled an ORF, and its function is uncertain. The CDR3 length is 21 residues. V was trimmed by 0 bases and J by 0 bases, leaving 23 bases between them. CDR3 residues: CASSQSNSLGLFYANTGELFF. The CDR3 nucleotides are TGCGCCAGCAGTCAATCAAACAGCCTGGGACTTTTTTACGCGAACACCGGGGAGCTGTTTTTT.

Note on this clonotype: This likely came from a read error, as a far larger clone is one base away. This sequence joins TRBV6-6 and TRBJ2-3; 8 bases are a match to TRBD2. In germline, CDR1 is MNHNY, CDR2 SVGAGI (reference sequence). With V trimmed by 0 bases and J by 4 bases, 9 bases remained unmatched. The CDR3 extends over 17 amino acids. This CDR3 is CASSYSGLARAADTQYF. CDR3 sequence (DNA): TGTGCCAGCAGTTACTCCGGACTAGCCAGGGCTGCAGATACGCAGTATTTT.

The table lists this clonotype with a few counts. The chain combines TRBV5-5 with TRBJ1-3; 8 bases agree with TRBD1. The CDR3 is 15 residues long. Germline V gene data show CDR1 as SGHKS and CDR2 as YYEKEE (reference sequence). J was trimmed by 2 bases and V by 2 bases; bases with no gene match: 3. CDR3 region: CASSLPGGTGNTIYF. The CDR3 nucleotides read TGTGCCAGCAGCTTACCAGGGGGCACTGGAAACACCATATATTTT.

This clonotype was recorded many times. As DNA, the CDR3 is TGCAGCGCCTCCGGGGCAGGGGTAAATGAAAAACTGTTTTTT. This sequence encodes CSASGAGVNEKLFF. This chain connects TRBV29-1 to TRBJ1-4; maybe TRBD1 (6 bases). The CDR3 is made up of 14 amino acids. Between the trimmed V and J ends, which lost 7 bases and 5 bases, there was a span of 17 bases. The germline gives CDR1 SQVTM, CDR2 ANQGSEA.